This T cell receptor beta chain was documented in a study of shared clonotypes between healthy human individuals. Notes on the study in general: In general, naive subsets displayed greater estimated richness than memory subsets did. Clonotype sharing among donors was expected to depend on sequencing depth.

Each PCR replicate from the sorted subsets contained roughly 210 ng DNA, which is 30,000 or so T cell genomes. Here immunoSEQ multiplex PCR was the method, and the copy in TCRdb shows in-frame clones only, minus some. The data hold around 2.3 million clones, with around 95% observed a single time. To note about this clone: Its antigen is not identified.

In germline, CDR1 is SGHNT, CDR2 YYREEE (reference sequence). Trimming removed 4 bases at V and 3 bases at J, with 13 bases between. The CDR3 covers 14 residues. Material for sequencing was naive CD4+ T cells sorted from blood. The subset here: CD45RA+ positively selected. The sequence was collected from a man between 18 and 29 years old in good health. The rearrangement uses TRBV5-4 and TRBJ1-2, with D perhaps TRBD1 (6 bases). CDR3 DNA: TGTGCCAGCAGCCGTCGGACAGAATACTATGGCTACACCTTC. The encoded protein is CASSRRTEYYGYTF.